A single TCR beta chain is shown here with its context. TCRdb's table, derived via immunoSEQ multiplex PCR, lists solely in-frame clones and lacks some. The data contain some 250,000 clones, approximately 88% of them singletons. Treatment noted: some 19 received Ad26.COV2.S at low or high dose, single or two shots; roughly five received placebo; per-sample allocation not given. Day 63 following the first vaccine or placebo injection was when the samples were taken. Whoever gave the sample was an adult aged 18-55 years in Boston. The source of the sample is a study of Ad26.COV2.S vaccination and SARS-CoV-2 variants. Study context: Trial arm assignment for the donor was COV1001 Ad26.COV2.S.

The germline V gene has CDR1 MNHEY and CDR2 SVGEGT. The V and J ends lost 5 bases and 5 bases, in that order; junction bases with no gene match: 1. This CDR3 has 13 residues. The chain is built from TRBV6-2 or TRBV6-3 and TRBJ1-5, with 9 bases fitting TRBD1. The sequence derives from a person aged 18 to 59 who received the Ad26.COV2.S COVID-19 vaccine or a placebo. The sample was peripheral blood, taken in a trial of Ad26.COV2.S vaccine versus placebo. The CDR3 reads CASSDRGDQPQHF. CDR3 DNA: TGTGCCAGCAGTGACAGGGGGGATCAGCCCCAGCATTTT.